This TCR beta chain was retrieved from a study of blood T cell repertoires in COVID-19. In the study overall: COVID-19 samples collected from the United States, Italy and Spain covered acute and convalescent phases.

The CDR3 length is 14 residues. Germline-derived CDR1 and CDR2 are LNHNV and YYDKDF (reference sequence). V lost 3 bases and J 4 bases, leaving 9 bases between the germline ends. Donors in Cohort 3 counted as recovered after two negative PCRs, clearance, or symptom resolution. Source study methods: Amplification of reference gene primers was used by the study to estimate nucleated cell counts. Profiled with immunoSEQ multiplex PCR; TCRdb holds only in-frame clones, not every one. The DNA was the basis for D and trimming; V, J and clone size are from that table. The sample consists of roughly 250,000 clones, around 88% of them appearing once.

The rearrangement uses TRBV15 and TRBJ1-4, with unresolved D. The sample taken for sequencing was PBMCs or T cells enriched from blood (not recorded which). This receptor was taken from a man aged 40-49 years who had recovered from COVID-19. The CDR3 loop reads CATSSRDLNEKLFF. For the CDR3, the DNA is TGTGCCACCAGCAGTAGAGATCTTAATGAAAAACTGTTTTTT.